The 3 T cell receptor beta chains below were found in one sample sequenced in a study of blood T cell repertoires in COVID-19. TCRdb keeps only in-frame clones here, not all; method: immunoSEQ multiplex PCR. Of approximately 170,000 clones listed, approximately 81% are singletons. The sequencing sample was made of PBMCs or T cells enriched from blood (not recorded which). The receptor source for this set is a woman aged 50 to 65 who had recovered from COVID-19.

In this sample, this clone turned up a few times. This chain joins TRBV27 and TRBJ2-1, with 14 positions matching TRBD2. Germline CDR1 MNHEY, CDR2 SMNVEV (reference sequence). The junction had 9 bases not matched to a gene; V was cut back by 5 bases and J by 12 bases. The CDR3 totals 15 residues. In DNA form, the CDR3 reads TGTGCCAGCAGTACCTCGGGACTAGCGGGAGTACGGCAGTTCTTC. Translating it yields CASSTSGLAGVRQFF.

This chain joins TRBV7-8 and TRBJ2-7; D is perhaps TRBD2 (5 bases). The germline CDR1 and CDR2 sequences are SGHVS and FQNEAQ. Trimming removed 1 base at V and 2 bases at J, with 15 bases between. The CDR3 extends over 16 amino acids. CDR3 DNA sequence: TGTGCCAGCAGCTTAGGGGCAGCGGTAGAAACCTACGAGCAGTACTTC. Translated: CASSLGAAVETYEQYF.

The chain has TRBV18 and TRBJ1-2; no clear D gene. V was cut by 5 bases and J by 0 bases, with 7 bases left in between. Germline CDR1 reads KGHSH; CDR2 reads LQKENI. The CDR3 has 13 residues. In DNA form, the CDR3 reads TGTGCCAGCTCAACAGATACTAACTATGGCTACACCTTC. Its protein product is CASSTDTNYGYTF.